A single sample is the source of the 9 T cell receptor beta chains below, sequenced in a study of somatic mutations in cytotoxic T cells in rheumatoid arthritis. Produced via immunoSEQ multiplex PCR; TCRdb's table is partial and in-frame only. Of 15,000 to 20,000 clones in the sample, roughly four fifths are singletons; the top ten hold over 9.5%. Source material: CD8+ T cells sorted from blood. The source is a woman in her 50s in good health.

V is TRBV6-5 and J is TRBJ2-1; D is undetermined. The germline gives CDR1 MNHEY, CDR2 SVGAGI. V was clipped by 0 bases and J by 4 bases, with 13 bases between them. The CDR3 is made up of 16 amino acids. The CDR3 DNA reads as TGTGCCAGCAGTTACTCGAGAACAGTAGGGTACAATGAGCAGTTCTTC. Its protein product is CASSYSRTVGYNEQFF.

V is TRBV4-2 and J is TRBJ2-1; 7 bases map to TRBD2. Germline values: CDR1 LGHNA, CDR2 YNFKEQ. The J segment lost 3 bases and the V segment lost 1 base, leaving 3 bases of the junction unmatched. CDR3 length: 15 residues. The CDR3 DNA reads as TGTGCCAGCAGCCAAGGTCTAGCGGACTACAATGAGCAGTTCTTC. This translates into CASSQGLADYNEQFF.

The V gene is TRBV27, the J gene TRBJ2-3, with 13 bases lining up with TRBD2. The germline gives CDR1 MNHEY, CDR2 SMNVEV (reference sequence). The CDR3 runs to 18 residues. J lost 0 bases, V lost 5 bases, and 8 bases had no gene match. CDR3 in amino acids: CASSLTSGGALSTDTQYF. The CDR3 nucleotides read TGTGCCAGCAGTCTTACTAGCGGGGGGGCCCTTAGCACAGATACGCAGTATTTT.

This clone was observed once. The V gene is TRBV27, the J gene TRBJ1-1; 9 bases are a match to TRBD1. The junction had 5 bases not matched to a gene; V was cut back by 6 bases and J by 3 bases. The CDR3 has 14 amino acids. The germline gives CDR1 MNHEY, CDR2 SMNVEV (reference sequence). The CDR3 nucleotides read TGTGCCAGCAGCCGGACAGGGGAAGACACTGAAGCTTTCTTT. Protein sequence: CASSRTGEDTEAFF.

The chain joins TRBV4-1 to TRBJ2-3; D might be TRBD2 (6 bases). V dropped 6 bases and J dropped 1 base, with 23 bases sitting between them. The germline gives CDR1 MGHRA, CDR2 YSYEKL. CDR3 length: 18 residues. DNA of the CDR3: TGCGCCAGCAGGGACACAGGCTCTGGCGGGACGGGCACAGATACGCAGTATTTT. This encodes CASRDTGSGGTGTDTQYF.

The chain links TRBV6-5 to TRBJ2-1; D gene unclear. V gave up 10 bases and J gave up 9 bases, with 22 bases separating them. The CDR3 has 14 amino acids. From germline, CDR1 is MNHEY and CDR2 SVGAGI. CDR3 region: CANSESHSISEQFF. Written as DNA, the CDR3 is TGTGCCAACTCTGAGAGCCACTCGATTAGTGAGCAGTTCTTC.

The J gene is TRBJ1-5, the V gene TRBV6-1; no clear D gene. This CDR3 is built from 15 residues. Germline V gene data show CDR1 as MNHNS and CDR2 as SASEGT. V was trimmed by 3 bases and J by 3 bases, leaving 12 bases between them. The CDR3 sequence is CASSDVASDNQPQHF. The CDR3 bases are TGTGCCAGCAGTGACGTAGCGTCAGACAATCAGCCCCAGCATTTT.

This chain uses TRBV30 with TRBJ2-5; tentatively, D is TRBD2 (7 bases). The CDR3 extends over 16 amino acids. The germline gives CDR1 GTSNPN, CDR2 SVGIG (reference sequence). With 0 bases removed from V and 1 base from J, the gap between germline ends came to 15 bases. For the CDR3, the DNA is TGTGCCTGGAGTGTAGTGGGAGGGGGGTTCCAAGAGACCCAGTACTTC. Protein: CAWSVVGGGFQETQYF.

The CDR3 reads CATTGEEGFF. The CDR3 DNA is TGTGCCACTACGGGGGAGGAGGGGTTCTTC. V is TRBV2 and J is TRBJ2-1, with a weak D call TRBD2 (6 bases). The CDR3 has 10 residues. Trimming cost V 10 bases and J 15 bases, with 16 bases left between them. Germline V gene sequence: CDR1 SNHLY, CDR2 FYNNEI.